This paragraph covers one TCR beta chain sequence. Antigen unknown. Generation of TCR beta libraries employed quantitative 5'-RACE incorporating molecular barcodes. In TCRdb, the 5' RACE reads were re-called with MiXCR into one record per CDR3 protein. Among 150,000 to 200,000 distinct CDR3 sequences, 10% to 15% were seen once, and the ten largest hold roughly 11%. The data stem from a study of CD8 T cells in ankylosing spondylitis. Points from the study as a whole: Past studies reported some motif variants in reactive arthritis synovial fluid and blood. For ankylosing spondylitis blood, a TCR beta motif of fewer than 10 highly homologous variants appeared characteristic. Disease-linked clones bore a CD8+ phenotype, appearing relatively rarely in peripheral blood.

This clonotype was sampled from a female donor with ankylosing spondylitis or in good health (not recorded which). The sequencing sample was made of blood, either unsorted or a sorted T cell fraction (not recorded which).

The CDR3 loop is CASSPQGAAYEQYF. In nucleotides, the CDR3 is TGTGCCAGCAGCCCTCAGGGGGCCGCCTACGAGCAGTACTTC. The V gene is TRBV3-1, the J gene TRBJ2-7; TRBD1 aligns across 8 bases. The CDR3 totals 14 residues. V shed 4 bases and J 2 bases; nucleotides not matched to a gene: 4. Germline-derived CDR1 and CDR2 are LGHDT and YNNKEL (reference sequence).